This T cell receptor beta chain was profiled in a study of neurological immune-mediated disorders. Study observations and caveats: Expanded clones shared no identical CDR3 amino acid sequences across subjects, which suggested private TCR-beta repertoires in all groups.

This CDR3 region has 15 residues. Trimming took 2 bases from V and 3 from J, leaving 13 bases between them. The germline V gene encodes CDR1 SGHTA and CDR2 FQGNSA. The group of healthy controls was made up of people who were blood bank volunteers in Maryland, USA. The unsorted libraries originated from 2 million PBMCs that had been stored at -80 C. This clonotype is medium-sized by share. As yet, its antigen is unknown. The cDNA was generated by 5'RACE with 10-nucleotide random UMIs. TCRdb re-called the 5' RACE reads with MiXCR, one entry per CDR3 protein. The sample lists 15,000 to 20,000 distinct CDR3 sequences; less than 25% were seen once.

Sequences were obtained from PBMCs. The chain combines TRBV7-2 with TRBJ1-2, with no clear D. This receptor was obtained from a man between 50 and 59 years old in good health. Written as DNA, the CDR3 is TGTGCCAGCAGCTTAAGTCGGCAGATTTACTATGGCTACACCTTC. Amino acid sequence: CASSLSRQIYYGYTF.